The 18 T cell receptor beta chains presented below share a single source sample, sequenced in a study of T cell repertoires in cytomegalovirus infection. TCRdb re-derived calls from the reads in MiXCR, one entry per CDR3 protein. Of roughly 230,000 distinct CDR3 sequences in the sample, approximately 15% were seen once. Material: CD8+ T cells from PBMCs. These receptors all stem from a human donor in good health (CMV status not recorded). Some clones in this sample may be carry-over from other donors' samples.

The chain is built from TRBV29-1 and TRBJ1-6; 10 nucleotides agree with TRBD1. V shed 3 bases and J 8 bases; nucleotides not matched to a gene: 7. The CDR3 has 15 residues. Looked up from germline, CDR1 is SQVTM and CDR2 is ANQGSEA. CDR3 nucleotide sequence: TGCAGCGTTGAGAACCGGGACAGGGGTGATTCACCCCTCCACTTT. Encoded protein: CSVENRDRGDSPLHF.

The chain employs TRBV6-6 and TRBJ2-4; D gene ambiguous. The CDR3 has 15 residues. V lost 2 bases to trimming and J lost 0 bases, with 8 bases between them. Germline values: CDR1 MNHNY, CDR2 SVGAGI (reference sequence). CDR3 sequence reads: CASSYPRTAKNIQYF. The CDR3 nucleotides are TGTGCCAGCAGTTACCCGAGAACAGCCAAAAACATTCAGTACTTC.

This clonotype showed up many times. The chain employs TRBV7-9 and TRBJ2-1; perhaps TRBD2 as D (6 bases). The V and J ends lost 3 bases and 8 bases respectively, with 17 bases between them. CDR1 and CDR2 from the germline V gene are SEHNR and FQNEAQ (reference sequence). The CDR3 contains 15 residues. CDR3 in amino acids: CASSLTRISVDEQFF. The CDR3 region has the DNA TGTGCCAGCAGCTTGACTAGGATCAGCGTCGATGAGCAGTTCTTC.

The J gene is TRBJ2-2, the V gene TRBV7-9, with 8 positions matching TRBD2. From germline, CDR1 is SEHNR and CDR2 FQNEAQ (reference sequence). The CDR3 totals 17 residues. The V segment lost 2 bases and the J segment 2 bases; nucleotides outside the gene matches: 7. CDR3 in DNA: TGTGCCAGCAGCTTAACTAGCGGACGACCTAACACCGGGGAGCTGTTTTTT. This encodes CASSLTSGRPNTGELFF.

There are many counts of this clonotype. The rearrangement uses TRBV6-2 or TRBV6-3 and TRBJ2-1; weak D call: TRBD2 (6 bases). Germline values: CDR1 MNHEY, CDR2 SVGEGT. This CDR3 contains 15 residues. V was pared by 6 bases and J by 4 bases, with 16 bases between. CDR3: CASSPPGEIYNEQFF. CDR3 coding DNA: TGTGCCAGCAGCCCCCCGGGGGAGATTTACAATGAGCAGTTCTTC.

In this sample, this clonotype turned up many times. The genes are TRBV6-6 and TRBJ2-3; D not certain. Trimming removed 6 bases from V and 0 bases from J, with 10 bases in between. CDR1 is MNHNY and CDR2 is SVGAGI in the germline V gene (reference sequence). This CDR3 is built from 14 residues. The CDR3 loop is CASRAPQSTDTQYF. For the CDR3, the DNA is TGTGCCAGCAGGGCACCCCAAAGCACAGATACGCAGTATTTT.

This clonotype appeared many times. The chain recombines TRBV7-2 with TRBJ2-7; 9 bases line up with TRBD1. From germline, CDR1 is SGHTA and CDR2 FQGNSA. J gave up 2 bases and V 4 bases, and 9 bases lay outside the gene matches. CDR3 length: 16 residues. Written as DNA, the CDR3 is TGTGCCAGCAGCTATCCGGGACAGGGTTCGACCTACGAGCAGTACTTC. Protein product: CASSYPGQGSTYEQYF.

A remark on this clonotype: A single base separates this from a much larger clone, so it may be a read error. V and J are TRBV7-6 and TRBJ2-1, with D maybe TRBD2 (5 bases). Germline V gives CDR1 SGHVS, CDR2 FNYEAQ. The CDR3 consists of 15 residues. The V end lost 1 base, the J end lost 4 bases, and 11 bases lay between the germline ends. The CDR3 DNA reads TGTGCCAGCAGCTTAGGAGCGGAGGTATACAATGAGCAGTTCTTC. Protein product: CASSLGAEVYNEQFF.

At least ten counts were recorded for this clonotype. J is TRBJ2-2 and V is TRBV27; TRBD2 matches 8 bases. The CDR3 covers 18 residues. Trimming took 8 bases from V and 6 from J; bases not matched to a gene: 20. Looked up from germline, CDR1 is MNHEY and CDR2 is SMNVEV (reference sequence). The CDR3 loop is CASSTRFRSGGAAGELFF. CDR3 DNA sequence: TGTGCCAGCTCGACCCGGTTCCGTTCCGGGGGGGCCGCCGGGGAGCTGTTTTTT.

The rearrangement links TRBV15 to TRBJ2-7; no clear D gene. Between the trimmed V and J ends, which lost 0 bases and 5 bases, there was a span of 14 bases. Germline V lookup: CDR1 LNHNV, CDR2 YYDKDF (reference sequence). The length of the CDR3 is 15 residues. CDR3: CATSRDRAPAHEQYF. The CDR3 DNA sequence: TGTGCCACCAGCAGAGACAGAGCGCCGGCCCACGAGCAGTACTTC.

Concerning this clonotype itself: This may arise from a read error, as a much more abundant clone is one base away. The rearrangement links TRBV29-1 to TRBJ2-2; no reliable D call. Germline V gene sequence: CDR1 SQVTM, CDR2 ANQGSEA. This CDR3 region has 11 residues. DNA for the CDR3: TGCGGCGTTGACTCCACCGGGGAGCTGTTTTTT. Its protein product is CGVDSTGELFF.

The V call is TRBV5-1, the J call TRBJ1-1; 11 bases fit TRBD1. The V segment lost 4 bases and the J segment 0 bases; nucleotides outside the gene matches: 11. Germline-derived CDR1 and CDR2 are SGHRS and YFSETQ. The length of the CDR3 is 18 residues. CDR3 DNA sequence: TGCGCCAGCAGCCGAGGGACAGGGGGGCGTAACATGAACACTGAAGCTTTCTTT. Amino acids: CASSRGTGGRNMNTEAFF.

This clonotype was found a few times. In DNA form, the CDR3 reads TGTGCCAGCAGCTCCCCGGCGGATGGCTACACCTTC. This translates into CASSSPADGYTF. The rearrangement links TRBV7-9 to TRBJ1-2, with D uncertain. Germline V CDR1 and CDR2: SEHNR, FQNEAQ (reference sequence). This CDR3 contains 12 residues. Trimming took 4 bases from V and 6 from J, leaving 9 bases between them. Full variable domain (missing parts from reference TRBV7-9 and TRBJ1-2): DTGVSQNPRHKITKRGQNVTFRCDPISEHNRLYWYRQTLGQGPEFLTYFQNEAQLEKSRLLSDRFSAERPKGSFSTLEIQRTEQGDSAMYLCASSSPADGYTFGSGTRLTVV.

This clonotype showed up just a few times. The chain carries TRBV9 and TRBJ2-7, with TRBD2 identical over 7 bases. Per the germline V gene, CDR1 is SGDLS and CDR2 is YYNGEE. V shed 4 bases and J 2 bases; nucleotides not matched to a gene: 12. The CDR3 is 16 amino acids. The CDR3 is CASSSGSSGHPYEQYF. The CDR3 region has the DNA TGTGCCAGCAGCTCCGGCTCTAGCGGTCATCCCTACGAGCAGTACTTC.

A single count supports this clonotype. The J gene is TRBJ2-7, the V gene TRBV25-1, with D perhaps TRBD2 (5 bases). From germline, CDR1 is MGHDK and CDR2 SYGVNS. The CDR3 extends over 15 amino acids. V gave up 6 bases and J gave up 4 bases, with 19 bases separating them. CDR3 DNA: TGTGCCAGCAGGCTCGGAGGCGCCCCAGCGTACGAGCAGTACTTC. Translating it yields CASRLGGAPAYEQYF.

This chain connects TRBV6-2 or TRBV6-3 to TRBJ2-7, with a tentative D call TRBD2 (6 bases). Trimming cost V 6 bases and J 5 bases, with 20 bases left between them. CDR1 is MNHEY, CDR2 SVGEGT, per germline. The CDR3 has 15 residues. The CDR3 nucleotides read TGTGCCAGCAGCCACCTTAGCCGGGGAGGAGACGAGCAGTACTTC. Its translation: CASSHLSRGGDEQYF.

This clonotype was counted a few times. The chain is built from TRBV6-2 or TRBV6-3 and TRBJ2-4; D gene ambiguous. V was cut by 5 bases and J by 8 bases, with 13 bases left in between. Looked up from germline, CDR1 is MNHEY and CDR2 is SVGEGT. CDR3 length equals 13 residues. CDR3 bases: TGTGCCAGCAGTCCCGAGGATTGGGACATTCAGTACTTC. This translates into CASSPEDWDIQYF.

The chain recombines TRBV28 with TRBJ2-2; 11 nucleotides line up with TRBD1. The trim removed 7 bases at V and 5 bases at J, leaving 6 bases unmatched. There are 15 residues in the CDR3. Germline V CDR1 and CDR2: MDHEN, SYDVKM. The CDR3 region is CASTSDRGPTGELFF. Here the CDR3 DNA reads TGTGCCAGCACCTCGGACAGGGGGCCAACCGGGGAGCTGTTTTTT.